One and the same sample provided the 32 T cell receptor beta chains below, sequenced in a study of cytomegalovirus exposure and HLA in healthy donors. 60 Vbeta and 13 Jbeta primers were used in PCR. Repertoires were generated with immunoSEQ multiplex PCR, while TCRdb's copy carries only in-frame clones and drops some. The sample yields roughly 150,000 clones, about 70% seen once. The sequenced material came from PBMCs. These receptors originate from a male donor in good health and CMV-seronegative.

The chain is built from TRBV2 and TRBJ2-7; 7 bases are shared with TRBD2. CDR1 and CDR2 from the germline V gene are SNHLY and FYNNEI. V trimming: 3 bases; J trimming: 4 bases; junction bases outside the gene matches: 15. This CDR3 is built from 17 residues. CDR3 sequence reads: CASSDMGETGGRYEQYF. The CDR3 DNA reads as TGTGCCAGCAGTGATATGGGGGAGACGGGAGGAAGGTACGAGCAGTACTTC. The full variable domain, rest sourced from reference TRBV2 and TRBJ2-7, is EPEVTQTPSHQVTQMGQEVILRCVPISNHLYFYWYRQILGQKVEFLVSFYNNEISEKSEIFDDQFSVERPDGSNFTLKIRSTKLEDSAMYFCASSDMGETGGRYEQYFGPGTRLTVT.

This chain connects TRBV9 to TRBJ2-2; D call uncertain. CDR1 and CDR2 from the germline V gene are SGDLS and YYNGEE. The CDR3 consists of 14 residues. The ends were cut back, 4 bases at V and 7 bases at J, with 14 bases in the middle. The CDR3 bases are TGTGCCAGCAGCTTCCGAGATAGTCACGGGGAGCTGTTTTTT. It translates to CASSFRDSHGELFF.

The chain is built from TRBV30 and TRBJ1-2; the match to TRBD1 covers 8 bases. J was trimmed by 7 bases and V by 6 bases; bases with no gene match: 7. The CDR3 contains 12 residues. Germline V gives CDR1 GTSNPN, CDR2 SVGIG (reference sequence). CDR3 bases: TGTGCCTGCCGAGGACAGGGTGGTGGCTACACCTTC. Amino acids: CACRGQGGGYTF.

V and J are TRBV27 and TRBJ1-1; D gene uncertain. The V gene lost 6 bases and the J gene lost 1 base, with 12 bases spanning the gap. Germline loops: CDR1 MNHEY, CDR2 SMNVEV (reference sequence). This CDR3 is 14 amino acids long. The CDR3 bases are TGTGCCAGCAGCCCACAGAGAGAGAACACTGAAGCTTTCTTT. It is translated as CASSPQRENTEAFF.

This clone appeared a single time. The chain has TRBV6-6 and TRBJ1-5; 10 bases fit TRBD1. Trimming cost V 5 bases and J 3 bases; bases outside gene matches: 4. Germline assignment: CDR1 MNHNY and CDR2 SVGAGI (reference sequence). The CDR3 is 15 amino acids. As DNA, the CDR3 is TGTGCCAGCAGTCGAGGACAGGGGGACAATCAGCCCCAGCATTTT. It codes for CASSRGQGDNQPQHF.

The rearrangement links TRBV11-2 to TRBJ2-7; 7 bases line up with TRBD2. From germline, CDR1 is SGHAT and CDR2 FQNNGV. Losses at the gene ends were 6 bases for V and 1 base for J; bases not matched to a gene: 9. CDR3 length: 15 amino acids. The CDR3 coding sequence is TGTGCCAGCAGGGAAGCGGGACGGCCATCCTACGAGCAGTACTTC. Protein sequence: CASREAGRPSYEQYF.

In DNA form, the CDR3 reads TGTGCCAGCAGCGACCTGACGGGGGGGCAAGCTTTCTTT. Translating it yields CASSDLTGGQAFF. V is TRBV2 and J is TRBJ1-1; perhaps TRBD1 as D (6 bases). This CDR3 contains 13 residues. V shed 6 bases and J shed 9 bases, with 17 bases lying between them. Germline assignment: CDR1 SNHLY and CDR2 FYNNEI.

V is TRBV19 and J is TRBJ1-5, with 7 bases that match TRBD1. With 4 bases clipped from V and 0 bases from J, the junction kept 9 bases outside the gene matches. The CDR3 has 17 residues. CDR1 and CDR2 (germline): LNHDA, SQIVND (reference sequence). CDR3 sequence reads: CASSNQRGPYSNQPQHF. CDR3 bases: TGTGCCAGTAGTAACCAAAGGGGGCCCTATAGCAATCAGCCCCAGCATTTT.

This clone was counted a single time. V gene TRBV5-1 combines with J gene TRBJ1-1; D uncertain. V shed 0 bases and J shed 2 bases, with 17 bases lying between them. Germline values: CDR1 SGHRS, CDR2 YFSETQ. The CDR3 is 17 amino acids. As DNA, the CDR3 is TGCGCCAGCAGCTTGGGCCCGGCCGGGGTGGTTAACACTGAAGCTTTCTTT. This translates into CASSLGPAGVVNTEAFF.

The V call is TRBV28, the J call TRBJ2-7, with D maybe TRBD2 (7 bases). CDR1 and CDR2 from the germline V gene are MDHEN and SYDVKM. The germline V and J ends were trimmed by 2 bases and 5 bases, with 13 bases remaining between them. CDR3 length: 14 residues. In DNA, the CDR3 is TGTGCCAGCAGTTTAAAGGGGGGGACACACGAGCAGTACTTC. This translates into CASSLKGGTHEQYF.

The chain has TRBV4-1 and TRBJ1-2; D not certain. Trimming cost V 4 bases and J 5 bases, with 20 bases left between them. There are 16 residues in the CDR3. Germline CDR1 and CDR2: MGHRA and YSYEKL. In nucleotides, the CDR3 is TGCGCCAGCAGCCTCAACCCCCCCTCAGTTGTTTATGGCTACACCTTC. Translation: CASSLNPPSVVYGYTF.

This chain links TRBV7-2 with TRBJ2-5; 9 bases agree with TRBD1. The CDR3 extends over 14 amino acids. Germline trimming cut 3 bases from V and 5 bases from J; bases unmatched to any gene: 4. CDR1 is SGHTA, CDR2 FQGNSA, per germline. The CDR3 nucleotides are TGTGCCAGCAGCTTGGACAGGGGCCGGGAGACCCAGTACTTC. The encoded protein is CASSLDRGRETQYF.

V and J are TRBV5-8 and TRBJ1-6; D not resolved. The CDR3 is 15 residues long. Germline assignment: CDR1 SGHTS and CDR2 YDEGEE. The V and J ends lost 2 bases and 7 bases respectively, with 13 bases between them. Written as DNA, the CDR3 is TGTGCCAGCAGCTTTCGTCAACAAGTGAATTCACCCCTCCACTTT. The encoded protein is CASSFRQQVNSPLHF.

The chain is built from TRBV19 and TRBJ2-2, with D possibly TRBD1 on 5 matching bases. Trimming shortened V by 3 bases and J by 5 bases, and 10 bases separated the two germline ends. This CDR3 contains 14 residues. CDR1 is LNHDA and CDR2 is SQIVND in the germline V gene (reference sequence). CDR3 bases: TGTGCCAGTAGTATTGGCAGGACAACCGGGGAGCTGTTTTTT. Protein: CASSIGRTTGELFF.

The chain is built from TRBV10-3 and TRBJ2-7; no firm D call. CDR3 length: 12 residues. The germline gives CDR1 ENHRY, CDR2 SYGVKD. V gave up 4 bases and J gave up 3 bases, with 7 bases separating them. The CDR3 DNA is TGTGCCATCAGTGTCTCCAGCTACGAGCAGTACTTC. This sequence encodes CAISVSSYEQYF.

This CDR3 reads CASSINKGMNTEAFF. As DNA, the CDR3 is TGTGCCAGTAGTATAAATAAGGGGATGAACACTGAAGCTTTCTTT. V and J are TRBV19 and TRBJ1-1; a weak D match, TRBD1 (5 bases). Trimming took 2 bases from V and 0 from J, leaving 10 bases between them. Germline loops: CDR1 LNHDA, CDR2 SQIVND (reference sequence). CDR3 length equals 15 residues. The variable domain in full, with the rest retrieved from reference TRBV19 and TRBJ1-1, is DGGITQSPKYLFRKEGQNVTLSCEQNLNHDAMYWYRQDPGQGLRLIYYSQIVNDFQKGDIAEGYSVSREKKESFPLTVTSAQKNPTAFYLCASSINKGMNTEAFFGQGTRLTVV.

The chain links TRBV5-1 to TRBJ1-2; 7 bases fit TRBD1. Germline V gene sequence: CDR1 SGHRS, CDR2 YFSETQ. V was pared by 3 bases and J by 2 bases, with 4 bases of the junction left unmatched. There are 14 residues in the CDR3. The CDR3 loop is CASSSTGTNYGYTF. The CDR3 nucleotides are TGCGCCAGCAGCTCGACAGGGACAAACTATGGCTACACCTTC.

This clone has more than one count but fewer than ten. The chain joins TRBV19 to TRBJ2-7, with TRBD2 as a possible D gene (7 bases). This CDR3 region has 16 residues. V lost 3 bases, J lost 2 bases, and 17 bases lay in between. Germline loops: CDR1 LNHDA, CDR2 SQIVND (reference sequence). Here the CDR3 reads CASSIGRAGDTYEQYF. CDR3 DNA sequence: TGTGCCAGTAGTATTGGCCGGGCGGGGGACACCTACGAGCAGTACTTC.

The chain uses TRBV7-2 and TRBJ1-6, with a weak D call TRBD1 (5 bases). Looked up from germline, CDR1 is SGHTA and CDR2 is FQGNSA. V dropped 5 bases and J dropped 9 bases, with 14 bases sitting between them. This CDR3 region has 14 residues. The DNA of the CDR3 is TGTGCCAGCAGCCCACCCACAGGAATTTCACCCCTCCACTTT. Translating gives CASSPPTGISPLHF.

The CDR3 coding sequence is TGTGCCAGCAGCGTAGGAGCGGGAGAGGGCTACGAGCAGTACTTC. It yields the protein CASSVGAGEGYEQYF. The J gene is TRBJ2-5, the V gene TRBV9, with 8 positions matching TRBD2. The J call may not be correct, given that the DNA end is closer to TRBJ2-7. The CDR3 loop spans 15 amino acids. The germline gives CDR1 SGDLS, CDR2 YYNGEE.

This clone was counted between two and nine times. V gene TRBV9 combines with J gene TRBJ2-1, with TRBD2 matching over 13 bases. The trim removed 0 bases at V and 4 bases at J, leaving 7 bases unmatched. From germline, CDR1 is SGDLS and CDR2 YYNGEE. The CDR3 sequence is 18 residues long. CDR3 protein: CASSVGLAGGATYNEQFF. The CDR3 DNA reads TGTGCCAGCAGCGTAGGACTAGCGGGGGGCGCAACGTACAATGAGCAGTTCTTC.

The genes are TRBV6-5 and TRBJ2-7, with D possibly TRBD2 on 6 matching bases. The CDR3 totals 15 residues. Germline lookup yields CDR1 MNHEY and CDR2 SVGAGI. Trimming cost V 4 bases and J 4 bases, with 17 bases left between them. In DNA form, the CDR3 reads TGTGCCAGCAGTTCCCGGGGAGGAATCTCTTACGAGCAGTACTTC. Amino acid sequence: CASSSRGGISYEQYF.

For the CDR3, the DNA is TGTGCCAGCAGATCCGACAGGGGTGGGTACGAGCAGTACTTC. Residues: CASRSDRGGYEQYF. The chain couples TRBV6-6 to TRBJ2-7, with 8 bases fitting TRBD1. Per the germline V gene, CDR1 is MNHNY and CDR2 is SVGAGI (reference sequence). This CDR3 has 14 residues. V was pared by 6 bases and J by 4 bases, with 8 bases of the junction left unmatched.

The rearrangement joins TRBV12-2 to TRBJ2-7; no DNA check was done on the table's D call, TRBD1. TRBV12-2 is shown as a pseudogene. The CDR3 consists of 17 residues. The CDR3 sequence is CASRPKGVGGISYEQYF. The CDR3 region has the DNA TGTGCAAGTCGCCCCAAGGGGGTGGGCGGCATCTCCTACGAGCAGTACTTC.

The chain combines TRBV5-1 with TRBJ2-7, with 7 bases identical to TRBD1. Trimming at V came to 0 bases and at J to 3 bases, leaving 9 bases not matched to a gene. The CDR3 is made up of 16 amino acids. Germline V gene sequence: CDR1 SGHRS, CDR2 YFSETQ. CDR3 coding DNA: TGCGCCAGCAGCTTGGGCGATACGACAGGGAACTACGAGCAGTACTTC. Protein sequence: CASSLGDTTGNYEQYF.

The rearrangement joins TRBV25-1 to TRBJ2-3; 7 positions agree with TRBD2. Germline values: CDR1 MGHDK, CDR2 SYGVNS. The J segment lost 3 bases and the V segment lost 4 bases, leaving 7 bases of the junction unmatched. The CDR3 sequence is 15 residues long. This CDR3 reads CASSGLGRKTDTQYF. Here the CDR3 DNA reads TGTGCCAGCAGTGGCCTCGGGAGGAAGACAGATACGCAGTATTTT. The complete variable domain, with remaining parts taken from reference TRBV25-1 and TRBJ2-3, reads EADIYQTPRYLVIGTGKKITLECSQTMGHDKMYWYQQDPGMELHLIHYSYGVNSTEKGDLSSESTVSRIRTEHFPLTLESARPSHTSQYLCASSGLGRKTDTQYFGPGTRLTVL.

The V and J genes are TRBV13 and TRBJ2-1; no reliable D call. CDR1 is PRHDT and CDR2 is FYEKMQ in the germline V gene (reference sequence). V gave up 5 bases and J gave up 13 bases, with 15 bases separating them. This CDR3 has 12 amino acids. Here the CDR3 reads CASSDLRRVQFF. The CDR3 bases are TGTGCCAGCAGCGACCTACGTCGGGTCCAGTTCTTC.

The J gene is TRBJ2-7, the V gene TRBV15, with a weak D call TRBD1 (5 bases). CDR1 LNHNV and CDR2 YYDKDF come from the germline V gene (reference sequence). This CDR3 comprises 15 residues. Trimming stripped 6 bases from V and 5 bases from J, with 20 bases between. This CDR3 is CATRGALAGPNEQYF. The CDR3 nucleotides are TGTGCCACCAGAGGCGCTTTGGCAGGGCCCAACGAGCAGTACTTC.

The chain has TRBV5-4 and TRBJ2-3; TRBD2 matches 12 bases. In germline, CDR1 is SGHNT, CDR2 YYREEE (reference sequence). The CDR3 loop spans 17 amino acids. The junction had 6 bases not matched to a gene; V was cut back by 4 bases and J by 0 bases. The CDR3 sequence is CASSLWTSGTSTDTQYF. The CDR3 nucleotides are TGTGCCAGCAGCCTATGGACTAGCGGGACTAGCACAGATACGCAGTATTTT. Combining the CDR3 with reference TRBV5-4 and TRBJ2-3 gives the whole variable domain ETGVTQSPTHLIKTRGQQVTLRCSSQSGHNTVSWYQQALGQGPQFIFQYYREEENGRGNFPPRFSGLQFPNYSSELNVNALELDDSALYLCASSLWTSGTSTDTQYFGPGTRLTVL.

This chain links TRBV5-4 with TRBJ2-2; 9 bases match TRBD2. CDR3 length equals 17 residues. Germline loops: CDR1 SGHNT, CDR2 YYREEE (reference sequence). V was pared by 0 bases and J by 6 bases, with 9 bases of the junction left unmatched. CDR3 loop: CASSLAGAGGRPGELFF. For the CDR3, the DNA is TGTGCCAGCAGCTTGGCCGGAGCGGGAGGACGTCCCGGGGAGCTGTTTTTT.

The chain links TRBV7-8 to TRBJ2-3; a possible D gene is TRBD1 (5 bases). The ends were cut back, 2 bases at V and 6 bases at J, with 24 bases in the middle. Germline-derived CDR1 and CDR2 are SGHVS and FQNEAQ. The CDR3 loop spans 18 amino acids. CDR3 DNA: TGTGCCAGCAGCTTAACTGGGGTGGGGCCCAAGCTCGAGGATACGCAGTATTTT. Translation: CASSLTGVGPKLEDTQYF.

The V gene is TRBV18, the J gene TRBJ1-5, with a possible D match to TRBD1 (5 bases). From germline, CDR1 is KGHSH and CDR2 LQKENI. The V end lost 2 bases, the J end lost 2 bases, and 16 bases lay between the germline ends. The CDR3 covers 17 residues. CDR3 sequence (DNA): TGTGCCAGCTCACCAAACCAGAAACAGGCTGGCAATCAGCCCCAGCATTTT. It yields the protein CASSPNQKQAGNQPQHF. The full variable domain, completed using reference TRBV18 and TRBJ1-5, is NAGVMQNPRHLVRRRGQEARLRCSPMKGHSHVYWYRQLPEEGLKFMVYLQKENIIDESGMPKERFSAEFPKEGPSILRIQQVVRGDSAAYFCASSPNQKQAGNQPQHFGDGTRLSIL.